This T cell receptor beta chain was identified during a study of T cells in narcolepsy. Study-wide results and caveats: Autoreactive clonotypes reportedly recurred in blood of same and different patients, not controls. In some patient and control memory CD4+ samples, autoreactive clones were absent. Comparing one patient's CSF and blood CD4+ clonotypes highlighted HCRT- and TRIB2-specific autoreactive clonotypes.

The data were produced by immunoSEQ multiplex PCR, yet TCRdb's version contains in-frame clones alone and is incomplete. The table records some 30,000 clones, over 80% of them present only once. Germline lookup yields CDR1 MNHNY and CDR2 SVGAGI (reference sequence). Trimming took 4 bases from V and 0 from J, leaving 10 bases between them. The CDR3 consists of 15 residues. Regarding this clone: Its target is not known.

The chain joins TRBV6-6 to TRBJ2-4; D call uncertain. This receptor was taken from a human donor in good health. Material for sequencing was memory (CD45RA-) CD4+ T cells from blood. The CDR3 coding sequence is TGTGCCAGCAGTTCCCCGGCCTTAGCCAAAAACATTCAGTACTTC. Amino acid sequence: CASSSPALAKNIQYF.